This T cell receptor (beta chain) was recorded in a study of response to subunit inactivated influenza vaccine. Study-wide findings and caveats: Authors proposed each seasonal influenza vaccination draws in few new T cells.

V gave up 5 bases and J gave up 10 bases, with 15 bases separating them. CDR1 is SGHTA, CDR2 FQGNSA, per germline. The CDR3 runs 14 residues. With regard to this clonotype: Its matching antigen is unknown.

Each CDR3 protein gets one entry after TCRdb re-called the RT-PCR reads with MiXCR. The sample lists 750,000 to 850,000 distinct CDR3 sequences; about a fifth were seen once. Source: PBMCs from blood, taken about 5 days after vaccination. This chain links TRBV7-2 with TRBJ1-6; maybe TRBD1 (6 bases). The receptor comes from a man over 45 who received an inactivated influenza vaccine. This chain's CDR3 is CASSHEGVQSPLHF. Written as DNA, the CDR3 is TGTGCCAGCAGCCACGAGGGGGTACAGTCACCCCTCCACTTT.